These 16 T cell receptor beta chains share one sample of origin, sequenced in a study of blood T cell repertoires in COVID-19. Data came from immunoSEQ multiplex PCR; TCRdb stores just in-frame clones and leaves some out. The data hold some 180,000 clones, with roughly 90% observed a single time. The sample was peripheral blood. The receptor set was obtained from a man aged 50 to 60 with acute or convalescent COVID-19.

The chain couples TRBV6-5 to TRBJ2-2; a possible D gene is TRBD1 (5 bases). Germline V gives CDR1 MNHEY, CDR2 SVGAGI. Trimming removed 10 bases at V and 3 bases at J, with 15 bases between. The CDR3 has 14 residues. Here the CDR3 reads CATRGRLDTGELFF. The DNA for the CDR3 is TGTGCCACTAGGGGTCGGTTAGACACCGGGGAGCTGTTTTTT.

This clone was observed once. The rearrangement uses TRBV3-1 (or the pseudogene TRBV3-2) and TRBJ1-4; D ambiguous. This CDR3 is 15 amino acids long. Germline values: CDR1 LGHDT, CDR2 YNNKEL (reference sequence). Trimming left V 0 bases short and J 4 bases short, with 9 bases between. The CDR3 reads CASSQDPVNNEKLFF. CDR3 nucleotides: TGTGCCAGCAGCCAAGATCCAGTGAATAATGAAAAACTGTTTTTT.

This sequence joins TRBV6-1 and TRBJ2-7, with 7 bases aligning to TRBD2. Germline lookup yields CDR1 MNHNS and CDR2 SASEGT. The CDR3 has 15 amino acids. V was pared by 3 bases and J by 2 bases, with 7 bases of the junction left unmatched. CDR3 residues: CASSEGGSGTYEQYF. CDR3 sequence (DNA): TGTGCCAGCAGTGAGGGGGGGAGTGGGACCTACGAGCAGTACTTC.

J is TRBJ2-2 and V is TRBV4-1; D perhaps matches TRBD2 (5 bases). Trimming pared 0 bases from V and 3 bases from J, leaving 14 bases between. Germline V gene lookup returns CDR1 MGHRA and CDR2 YSYEKL. The CDR3 length is 17 residues. CDR3 sequence reads: CASSQDRARADTGELFF. CDR3 in DNA: TGCGCCAGCAGCCAAGATCGAGCGAGGGCGGACACCGGGGAGCTGTTTTTT.

For this clone: The sample has other DNA sequences that encode this CDR3 too. This sequence joins TRBV30 and TRBJ1-1; 7 positions agree with TRBD1. Germline loops: CDR1 GTSNPN, CDR2 SVGIG (reference sequence). The CDR3 is 14 amino acids. V dropped 3 bases and J dropped 6; count of bases not matched to a gene: 10. The CDR3 region is CAWRPPRGLAEAFF. CDR3 nucleotide sequence: TGTGCCTGGAGGCCCCCCAGGGGGTTGGCTGAAGCTTTCTTT.

V is TRBV5-5 and J is TRBJ1-5, with D possibly matching TRBD1 (5 bases). The length of the CDR3 is 14 residues. CDR1 and CDR2 from the germline V gene are SGHKS and YYEKEE (reference sequence). Trimming shortened V by 2 bases and J by 7 bases, and 13 bases separated the two germline ends. Written as DNA, the CDR3 is TGTGCCAGCAGCTTACCAGATTCAGGGCAGCCCCAGCATTTT. Translation: CASSLPDSGQPQHF. The full variable domain, its missing parts supplied by reference TRBV5-5 and TRBJ1-5, is DAGVTQSPTHLIKTRGQQVTLRCSPISGHKSVSWYQQVLGQGPQFIFQYYEKEERGRGNFPDRFSARQFPNYSSELNVNALLLGDSALYLCASSLPDSGQPQHFGDGTRLSIL.

The chain uses TRBV10-3 and TRBJ1-2, with TRBD1 matching 7 bases. V shed 6 bases and J 8 bases; nucleotides not matched to a gene: 15. The CDR3 extends over 15 amino acids. Germline values: CDR1 ENHRY, CDR2 SYGVKD. CDR3 sequence reads: CAISLWTGQASGYTF. Here the CDR3 DNA reads TGTGCCATCAGCTTATGGACAGGCCAGGCGAGCGGCTACACCTTC.

The CDR3 reads CASSLHRGEKLFF. The CDR3 DNA reads TGTGCCAGCAGCCTTCACAGGGGTGAAAAACTGTTTTTT. The chain is built from TRBV14 and TRBJ1-4, with TRBD1 matching 7 bases. The CDR3 loop spans 13 amino acids. Looked up from germline, CDR1 is SGHDN and CDR2 is FVKESK. The J segment lost 7 bases and the V segment lost 4 bases, leaving 3 bases of the junction unmatched.

The J gene is TRBJ2-3, the V gene TRBV5-4; a possible D gene is TRBD1 (6 bases). This CDR3 has 16 amino acids. The ends were cut back, 2 bases at V and 2 bases at J, with 15 bases in the middle. Germline CDR1 and CDR2: SGHNT and YYREEE (reference sequence). DNA for the CDR3: TGTGCCAGCAGCTTCAGACAGGAGGAATACACAGATACGCAGTATTTT. It yields the protein CASSFRQEEYTDTQYF.

This clone has only a few counts. The rearrangement uses TRBV13 and TRBJ1-5; D remains unclear. This CDR3 is built from 13 residues. The germline V and J ends were trimmed by 2 bases and 5 bases, with 7 bases remaining between them. CDR1 and CDR2 from the germline V gene are PRHDT and FYEKMQ (reference sequence). The CDR3 sequence: CASSLQRDQPQHF. The CDR3 nucleotides are TGTGCCAGCAGCTTACAGCGGGATCAGCCCCAGCATTTT.

The rearrangement links TRBV5-1 to TRBJ2-5, with TRBD1 matching 7 bases. Unmatched junction bases numbered 7, after V lost 7 bases and J lost 7 bases. CDR3 length equals 12 residues. Germline-derived CDR1 and CDR2 are SGHRS and YFSETQ. The chain's CDR3 is CASSDRQGTQYF. In nucleotides, the CDR3 is TGCGCCAGCTCCGACCGACAGGGGACCCAGTACTTC.

The J gene is TRBJ1-1, the V gene TRBV28; D not resolved. CDR1 and CDR2 from the germline V gene are MDHEN and SYDVKM. The germline V and J ends were trimmed by 7 bases and 4 bases, with 16 bases remaining between them. The CDR3 length is 14 residues. The CDR3 protein is CASTRIFGGTEAFF. CDR3 DNA sequence: TGTGCCAGCACACGGATTTTCGGCGGCACTGAAGCTTTCTTT.

The V call is TRBV27, the J call TRBJ1-1; TRBD1 matches at 8 bases. The CDR3 contains 14 residues. J gave up 2 bases and V 6 bases, and 5 bases lay outside the gene matches. Germline V CDR1 and CDR2: MNHEY, SMNVEV (reference sequence). The CDR3 coding sequence is TGTGCCAGCAGACAGGGGGGGGCCAACACTGAAGCTTTCTTT. It is translated as CASRQGGANTEAFF.

Concerning this clone: A read error may account for a junction end that differs from germline. This sequence joins TRBV7-8 and TRBJ1-5; the D is unclear. Germline CDR1 SGHVS, CDR2 FQNEAQ. The CDR3 extends over 14 amino acids. CDR3 loop: CANSPGWVDQPQHF. Here the CDR3 DNA reads TGTGCCAACAGCCCAGGATGGGTAGATCAGCCCCAGCATTTT.

This chain links TRBV9 with TRBJ1-1; possibly TRBD1 for D (5 bases). In germline, CDR1 is SGDLS, CDR2 YYNGEE. V gave up 3 bases and J gave up 3 bases, with 9 bases separating them. There are 13 residues in the CDR3. CDR3 nucleotide sequence: TGTGCCAGCAGCGGCAGGGTGGACACTGAAGCTTTCTTT. Its translation is CASSGRVDTEAFF.

This chain uses TRBV30 with TRBJ2-5, with a possible D match to TRBD2 (5 bases). The ends were cut back, 2 bases at V and 5 bases at J, with 12 bases in the middle. Germline CDR1 and CDR2: GTSNPN and SVGIG (reference sequence). This CDR3 contains 13 residues. DNA of the CDR3: TGTGCCTGGAGTCGCGGGTGGAGGGAGACCCAGTACTTC. It yields the protein CAWSRGWRETQYF.